This T cell receptor (beta chain) was sequenced for a study of HIV-infected patients and healthy controls. There are 14 residues in the CDR3. Germline loops: CDR1 SEHNR, CDR2 FQNEAQ (reference sequence). The table lists this clonotype with many counts. The junction departs from the called germline gene at one end, perhaps through a read error. Via MiXCR, TCRdb re-called the 5' RACE reads, giving one row per CDR3 protein. The table has 15,000 to 20,000 distinct CDR3 sequences, about a sixth seen once; the top ten hold about 24%. The sequenced sample consisted of CD8+ T cells from blood. This chain links TRBV7-9 with TRBJ2-1, with 10 bases identical to TRBD2. The TCR was taken from a human donor in good health. The CDR3 reads CASSLAGADDEQFF. CDR3 nucleotide sequence: TGTGCCAGCAGCCTAGCGGGAGCTGACGATGAGCAGTTCTTC.